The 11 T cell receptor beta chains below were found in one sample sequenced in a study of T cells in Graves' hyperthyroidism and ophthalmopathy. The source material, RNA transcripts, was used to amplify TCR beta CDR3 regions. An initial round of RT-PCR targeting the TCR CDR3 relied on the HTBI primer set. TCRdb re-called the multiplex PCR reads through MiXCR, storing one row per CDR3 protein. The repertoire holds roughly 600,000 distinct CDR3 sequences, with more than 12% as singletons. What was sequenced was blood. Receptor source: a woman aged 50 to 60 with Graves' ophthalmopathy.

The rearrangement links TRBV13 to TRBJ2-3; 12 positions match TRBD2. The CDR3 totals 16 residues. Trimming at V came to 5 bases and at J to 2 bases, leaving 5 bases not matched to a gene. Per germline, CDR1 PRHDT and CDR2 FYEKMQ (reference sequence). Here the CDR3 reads CASSPASGGDTDTQYF. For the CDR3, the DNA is TGTGCCAGCAGCCCCGCTAGCGGGGGGGACACAGATACGCAGTATTTT. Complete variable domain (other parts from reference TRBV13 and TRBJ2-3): AAGVIQSPRHLIKEKRETATLKCYPIPRHDTVYWYQQGPGQDPQFLISFYEKMQSDKGSIPDRFSAQQFSDYHSELNMSSLELGDSALYFCASSPASGGDTDTQYFGPGTRLTVL.

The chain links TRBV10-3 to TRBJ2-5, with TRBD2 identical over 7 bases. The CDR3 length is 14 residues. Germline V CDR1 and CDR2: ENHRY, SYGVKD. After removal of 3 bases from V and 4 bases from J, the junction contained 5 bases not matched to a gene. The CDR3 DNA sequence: TGTGCCATCAGTGAAGGGAGGGTCAGAGAGACCCAGTACTTC. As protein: CAISEGRVRETQYF.

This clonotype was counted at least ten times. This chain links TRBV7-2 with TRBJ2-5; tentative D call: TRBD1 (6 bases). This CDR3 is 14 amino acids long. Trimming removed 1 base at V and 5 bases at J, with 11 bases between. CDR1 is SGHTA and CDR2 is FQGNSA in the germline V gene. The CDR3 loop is CASSLGSGVETQYF. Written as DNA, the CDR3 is TGTGCCAGCAGCTTAGGTTCAGGGGTTGAGACCCAGTACTTC.

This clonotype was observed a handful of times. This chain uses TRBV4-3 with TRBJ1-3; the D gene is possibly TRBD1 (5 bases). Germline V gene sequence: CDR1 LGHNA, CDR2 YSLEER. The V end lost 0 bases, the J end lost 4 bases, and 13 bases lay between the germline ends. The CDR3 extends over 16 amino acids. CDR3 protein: CASSQDKRGSGNTIYF. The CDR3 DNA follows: TGCGCCAGCAGCCAAGATAAAAGGGGATCAGGAAACACCATATATTTT.

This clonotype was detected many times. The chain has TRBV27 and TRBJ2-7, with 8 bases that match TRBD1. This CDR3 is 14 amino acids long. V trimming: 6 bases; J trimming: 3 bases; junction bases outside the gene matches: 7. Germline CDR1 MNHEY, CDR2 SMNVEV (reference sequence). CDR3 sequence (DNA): TGTGCCAGCAGCCGCCAGGGGGCGAGCTACGAGCAGTACTTC. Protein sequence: CASSRQGASYEQYF.

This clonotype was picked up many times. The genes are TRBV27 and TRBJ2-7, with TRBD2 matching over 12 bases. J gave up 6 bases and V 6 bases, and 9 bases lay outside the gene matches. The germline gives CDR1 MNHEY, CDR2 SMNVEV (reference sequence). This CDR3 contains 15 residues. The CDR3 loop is CASRPRLAGVPEQYF. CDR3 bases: TGTGCCAGCAGACCCAGACTAGCGGGAGTTCCCGAGCAGTACTTC.

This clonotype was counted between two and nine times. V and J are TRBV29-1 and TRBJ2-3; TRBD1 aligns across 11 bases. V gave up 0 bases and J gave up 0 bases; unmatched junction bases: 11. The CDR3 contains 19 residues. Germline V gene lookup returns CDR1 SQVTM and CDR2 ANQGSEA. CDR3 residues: CSVEDQKDRGRASTDTQYF. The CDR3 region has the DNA TGCAGCGTTGAAGACCAAAAGGACAGGGGGCGAGCTAGCACAGATACGCAGTATTTT.

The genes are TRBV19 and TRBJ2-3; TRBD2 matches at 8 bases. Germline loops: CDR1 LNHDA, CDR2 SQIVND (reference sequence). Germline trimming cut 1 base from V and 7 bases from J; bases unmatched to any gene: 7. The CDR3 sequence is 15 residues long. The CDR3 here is CASSIVAGGEYTQYF. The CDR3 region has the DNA TGTGCCAGTAGTATAGTGGCGGGGGGTGAATATACGCAGTATTTT.

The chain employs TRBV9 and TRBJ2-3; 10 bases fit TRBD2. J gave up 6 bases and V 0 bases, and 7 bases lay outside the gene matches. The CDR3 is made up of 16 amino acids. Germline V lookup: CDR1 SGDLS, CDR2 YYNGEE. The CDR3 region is CASSVALAGVGDTQYF. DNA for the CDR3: TGTGCCAGCAGCGTAGCCCTAGCGGGAGTTGGGGATACGCAGTATTTT.

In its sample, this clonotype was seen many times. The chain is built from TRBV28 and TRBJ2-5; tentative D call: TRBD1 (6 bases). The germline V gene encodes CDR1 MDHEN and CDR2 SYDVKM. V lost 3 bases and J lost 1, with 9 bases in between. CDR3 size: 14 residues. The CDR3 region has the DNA TGTGCCAGCAGTTTCGGACAGCTCCAAGAGACCCAGTACTTC. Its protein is CASSFGQLQETQYF.

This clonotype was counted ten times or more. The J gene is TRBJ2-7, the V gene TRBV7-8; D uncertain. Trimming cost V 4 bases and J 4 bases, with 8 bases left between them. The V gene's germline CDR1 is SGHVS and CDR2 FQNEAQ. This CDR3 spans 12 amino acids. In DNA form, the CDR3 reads TGTGCCAGCAGCTCCAGGCCATACGAGCAGTACTTC. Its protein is CASSSRPYEQYF.